Many counts were recorded for the clone carrying this TCR beta chain. CDR3 length equals 17 residues. V lost 3 bases to trimming and J lost 5 bases; unmatched junction nucleotides: 12. Germline values: CDR1 SNHLY, CDR2 FYNNEI. With a duration under 2 months, the hyperthyroidism was newly diagnosed in patients aged 18 to 65. The data are from a study of T cells in Graves' hyperthyroidism and ophthalmopathy. The source material, RNA transcripts, was used to amplify TCR beta CDR3 regions. An initial round of RT-PCR targeting the TCR CDR3 relied on the HTBI primer set. TCRdb passed the multiplex PCR reads through MiXCR, listing each CDR3 protein once. Of approximately 210,000 distinct CDR3 sequences in the sample, approximately 17% were seen once.

The chain joins TRBV2 to TRBJ2-3, with 9 bases identical to TRBD2. Sequencing used blood. The TCR comes from a man in his fifties with Graves' hyperthyroidism. The DNA of the CDR3 is TGTGCCAGCAGTGATAGGACTAGCGTTATGTCGGGAGATACGCAGTATTTT. Translating it yields CASSDRTSVMSGDTQYF.